This T cell receptor beta chain is from a study of early T cells in non-severe SARS-CoV-2 infection. Background on the study: The input, bulk RNA from unsorted whole blood, was sequenced, and chains were unpaired. Broader study findings: CD4 and private specificities were missed by VDJdb matching, which favored anti-spike CD8 responses.

This CDR3 has 13 amino acids. Germline CDR1 MNHEY, CDR2 SVGAGI. The J segment lost 6 bases and the V segment lost 6 bases, leaving 7 bases of the junction unmatched. To note about this clonotype: The antigen is not known.

Attachment of unique molecular identifiers was made to individual cDNA molecules. TCRdb itself ran the 5' RACE reads through MiXCR, one entry per CDR3 protein. Counted here are under 90,000 distinct CDR3 sequences, 12% to 15% occurring once; the ten biggest clones make up 6.1%. This receptor was obtained from an adult who was a healthcare worker with PCR-confirmed SARS-CoV-2 infection or an uninfected control (not recorded which). Sequencing was carried out using whole blood. The rearrangement uses TRBV6-5 and TRBJ2-5, with 7 bases lining up with TRBD2. CDR3 in amino acids: CASRSGVVKTQYF. The CDR3 region has the DNA TGTGCCAGCAGGAGCGGGGTTGTTAAGACCCAGTACTTC.